This T cell receptor (beta chain) derives from a study of blood T cell repertoires in COVID-19. Participants came from around 25 US areas, aged roughly 18 to 89 years. Researchers sorted participants into cohorts using their self-reported clinical history. Only in-frame clones appear in the TCRdb table, and some are missing; sequencing was by immunoSEQ multiplex PCR. The sample records approximately 230,000 clones, roughly 89% being singletons. Germline V gives CDR1 MDHEN, CDR2 SYDVKM. This CDR3 comprises 13 residues. Trimming took 7 bases from V and 10 from J, leaving 17 bases between them. The source of this sequence is a woman aged 30 to 39 who had recovered from COVID-19. Sequencing used PBMCs or T cells enriched from blood (not recorded which). V is TRBV28 and J is TRBJ2-1; weak D call: TRBD1 (5 bases). CDR3 sequence (DNA): TGTGCCAGCATCCCTGGTGGGGCGGAGGAGCAGTTCTTC. Protein product: CASIPGGAEEQFF.